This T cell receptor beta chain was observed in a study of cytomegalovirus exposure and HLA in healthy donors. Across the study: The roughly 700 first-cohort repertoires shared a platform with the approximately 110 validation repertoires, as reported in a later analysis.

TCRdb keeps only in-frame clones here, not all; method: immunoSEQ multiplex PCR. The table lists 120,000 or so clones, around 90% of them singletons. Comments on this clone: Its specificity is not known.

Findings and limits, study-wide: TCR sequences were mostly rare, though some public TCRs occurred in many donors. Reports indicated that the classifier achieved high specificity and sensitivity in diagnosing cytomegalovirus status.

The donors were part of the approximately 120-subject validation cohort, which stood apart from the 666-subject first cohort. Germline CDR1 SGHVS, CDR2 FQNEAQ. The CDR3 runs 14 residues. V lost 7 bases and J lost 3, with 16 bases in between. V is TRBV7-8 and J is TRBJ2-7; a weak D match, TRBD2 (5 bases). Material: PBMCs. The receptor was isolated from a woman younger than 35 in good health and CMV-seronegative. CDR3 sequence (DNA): TGTGCCAGCAATCACCGGGGTCTTAACTACGAGCAGTACTTC. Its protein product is CASNHRGLNYEQYF. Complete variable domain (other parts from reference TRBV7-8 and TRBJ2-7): GAGVSQSPRYKVAKRGQDVALRCDPISGHVSLFWYQQALGQGPEFLTYFQNEAQLDKSGLPSDRFFAERPEGSVSTLKIQRTQQEDSAVYLCASNHRGLNYEQYFGPGTRLTVT.